The present T cell receptor beta chain was sequenced within a study of tumor-infiltrating lymphocytes in primary liver carcinoma. The template, 500 ng total RNA, yielded TCR beta cDNA made with a constant-region primer. Employing slightly modified ARM-PCR, three nested multiplex PCR rounds were run, and these gave rise to the TCR beta libraries. Investigators reported that the first two PCR rounds, at around 11 cycles each, used TRBV1-TRBV30 forward primers with a C-beta reverse primer. Each CDR3 protein gets one entry after TCRdb re-called the multiplex PCR reads with MiXCR. This table holds fewer than 70,000 distinct CDR3 sequences, 70% to 85% found once. The CDR3 has 14 residues. To note about this clonotype: What it binds is not known. At one end, the junction sequence differs from germline, possibly due to a read error.

Study results and limitations: Tumor-blood pairs (like tumor-adjacent pairs) overlapped less than tumor region pairs did.

Extraction of RNA together with DNA used roughly 19-31 mg of unsorted bulk tissue. Chronic HBV infection was present, with no prior treatment. Every tumor sample had over 75% viable tumor cells. The genes are TRBV12-3 or TRBV12-4 and TRBJ2-7; tentatively, D is TRBD2 (5 bases). Sequencing was done on a sample of liver tumor tissue from sampling region 2. The sample's subset: tumor region T2, inferior pole. This TCR derives from a man aged 40-50 years with primary liver carcinoma and hepatitis B virus infection. The CDR3 coding sequence is TGTGCCGGCAGTTTAGGGCTAGCCGACTACGAGCAGTACTTC. Protein: CAGSLGLADYEQYF.